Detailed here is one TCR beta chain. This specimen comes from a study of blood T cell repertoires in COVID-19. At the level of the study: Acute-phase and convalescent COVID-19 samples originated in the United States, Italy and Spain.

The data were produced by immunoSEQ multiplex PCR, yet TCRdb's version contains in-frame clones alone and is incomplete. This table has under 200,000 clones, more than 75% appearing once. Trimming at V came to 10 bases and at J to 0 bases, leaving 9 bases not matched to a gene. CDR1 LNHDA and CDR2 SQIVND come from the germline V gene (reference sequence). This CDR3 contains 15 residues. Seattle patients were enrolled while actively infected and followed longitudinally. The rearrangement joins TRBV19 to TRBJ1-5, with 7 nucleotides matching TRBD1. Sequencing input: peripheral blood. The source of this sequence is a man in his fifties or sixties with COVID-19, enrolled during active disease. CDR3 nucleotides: TGTGCCACCAACAGGGACAGAGATAGCAATCAGCCCCAGCATTTT. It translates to CATNRDRDSNQPQHF.